Below, 19 T cell receptor beta chains from the same sample are listed, as sequenced in a study of blood T cell repertoires in COVID-19. Sequenced by immunoSEQ multiplex PCR; TCRdb stores in-frame clones only, minus some. Here the sample spans some 380,000 clones, 81% being singletons. The specimen was peripheral blood. These receptors all stem from a human donor with acute or convalescent COVID-19. The donor label of this sample is uncertain.

This clone was detected only a few times. This sample includes further DNA sequences coding for the same CDR3. This sequence joins TRBV29-1 and TRBJ2-5; maybe TRBD2 (6 bases). The V gene's germline CDR1 is SQVTM and CDR2 ANQGSEA. The CDR3 spans 13 residues. The germline V and J ends were trimmed by 2 bases and 5 bases, with 12 bases remaining between them. Here the CDR3 DNA reads TGCAGCGTTGAATCTGGGCGGGGTGAGACCCAGTACTTC. Its protein product is CSVESGRGETQYF.

The chain employs TRBV3-1 (or the pseudogene TRBV3-2) and TRBJ2-2; 7 bases map to TRBD2. Germline V gene lookup returns CDR1 LGHDT and CDR2 YNNKEL (reference sequence). CDR3 size: 16 residues. Trimming cost V 5 bases and J 7 bases; bases outside gene matches: 13. In DNA, the CDR3 is TGTGCCAGCAGCTCGCGTCTAGCGGTACTTTTCGGGGAGCTGTTTTTT. Translating it yields CASSSRLAVLFGELFF.

The chain links TRBV5-1 to TRBJ2-2; 11 bases are shared with TRBD2. CDR1 and CDR2 (germline): SGHRS, YFSETQ. The CDR3 runs to 16 residues. Trimming at V came to 3 bases and at J to 3 bases, leaving 4 bases not matched to a gene. The CDR3 DNA reads TGCGCCAGCAGCTCGACTAGCGGGGCGGACACCGGGGAGCTGTTTTTT. It specifies CASSSTSGADTGELFF.

This clone was seen just once. V and J are TRBV6-1 and TRBJ1-2; 8 positions agree with TRBD1. This CDR3 has 13 amino acids. V lost 3 bases and J lost 5; bases outside the gene matches: 2. The germline gives CDR1 MNHNS, CDR2 SASEGT. The CDR3 loop reads CASSETGAYGYTF. The CDR3 coding sequence is TGTGCCAGCAGTGAGACAGGGGCATATGGCTACACCTTC.

This clone was seen a few times. The identical CDR3 is also encoded by other nucleotide sequences in the sample. This sequence joins TRBV3-1 (or the pseudogene TRBV3-2) and TRBJ2-1, with 11 bases aligning to TRBD2. The CDR3 spans 15 residues. J lost 3 bases, V lost 4 bases, and 2 bases had no gene match. In germline, CDR1 is LGHDT, CDR2 YNNKEL (reference sequence). CDR3 residues: CASSLTSGGYNEQFF. CDR3 in DNA: TGTGCCAGCAGCCTCACTAGCGGGGGCTACAATGAGCAGTTCTTC.

This clone was observed a few times. The chain couples TRBV2 to TRBJ1-5; 10 bases match TRBD1. The ends lost 7 bases at V and 6 bases at J; junction bases unmatched: 3. Germline V lookup: CDR1 SNHLY, CDR2 FYNNEI. The CDR3 contains 13 residues. CDR3 region: CASKGQGIQPQHF. CDR3 in DNA: TGTGCCAGCAAGGGACAGGGGATTCAGCCCCAGCATTTT.

V usage is TRBV18 and J usage is TRBJ1-4; D remains ambiguous. The germline CDR1 and CDR2 sequences are KGHSH and LQKENI. The V end lost 2 bases, the J end lost 13 bases, and 23 bases lay between the germline ends. The CDR3 is 16 amino acids. CDR3 bases: TGTGCCAGCTCACCAATAGAGGGAGGACCCAAGGTTGGACTGTTTTTT. Translating gives CASSPIEGGPKVGLFF.

This chain links TRBV30 with TRBJ1-6; TRBD1 matches 8 bases. Per the germline V gene, CDR1 is GTSNPN and CDR2 is SVGIG (reference sequence). The CDR3 consists of 15 residues. J gave up 6 bases and V 7 bases, and 11 bases lay outside the gene matches. The CDR3 here is CAYSTGAPSNSPLHF. CDR3 in DNA: TGTGCCTACTCGACAGGGGCCCCCTCTAATTCACCCCTCCACTTT.

The chain recombines TRBV12-3 or TRBV12-4 with TRBJ2-7, with TRBD2 matching 7 bases. The CDR3 has 13 amino acids. The ends lost 5 bases at V and 5 bases at J; junction bases unmatched: 6. The CDR3 here is CASSRDYGDEQYF. The CDR3 DNA is TGTGCCAGCAGTCGGGACTATGGCGACGAGCAGTACTTC.

The rearrangement joins TRBV6-5 to TRBJ1-1, with D possibly TRBD1 on 6 matching bases. This CDR3 contains 15 residues. Germline values: CDR1 MNHEY, CDR2 SVGAGI. Trimming pared 6 bases from V and 3 bases from J, leaving 17 bases between. The CDR3 is CASRFTGTPYTEAFF. The DNA for the CDR3 is TGTGCCAGCAGATTCACCGGGACACCCTACACTGAAGCTTTCTTT.

Details on this clone: The sample carries other DNA sequences with the same CDR3. The chain joins TRBV7-2 to TRBJ2-3; TRBD1 aligns across 8 bases. This CDR3 region has 15 residues. Per the germline V gene, CDR1 is SGHTA and CDR2 is FQGNSA. The V segment lost 1 base and the J segment 1 base; nucleotides outside the gene matches: 1. This CDR3 reads CASSLDRGGTDTQYF. Written as DNA, the CDR3 is TGTGCCAGCAGCTTAGACAGGGGGGGCACAGATACGCAGTATTTT.

This clone was found many times. J is TRBJ1-2 and V is TRBV6-5; the D gene is possibly TRBD1 (6 bases). V shed 5 bases and J shed 6 bases, with 7 bases lying between them. The CDR3 length is 11 residues. Germline assignment: CDR1 MNHEY and CDR2 SVGAGI. For the CDR3, the DNA is TGTGCCAGCAGTAACAGGGATGGCTACACCTTC. Translated: CASSNRDGYTF.

The chain couples TRBV6-1 to TRBJ1-2; maybe TRBD1 (6 bases). CDR3 length: 17 residues. Germline V lookup: CDR1 MNHNS, CDR2 SASEGT. V gave up 3 bases and J gave up 6 bases, with 23 bases separating them. The DNA of the CDR3 is TGTGCCAGCAGTGATCCGGCCCCTGGACAGATTACCAATGGCTACACCTTC. Translated: CASSDPAPGQITNGYTF.

The chain uses TRBV11-2 and TRBJ2-7; TRBD1 matches 8 bases. The CDR3 spans 14 residues. CDR1 SGHAT and CDR2 FQNNGV come from the germline V gene. V lost 4 bases and J lost 3; bases outside the gene matches: 5. The CDR3 coding sequence is TGTGCCAGCAGCTCCCGGGACAGGATCTACGAGCAGTACTTC. It is translated as CASSSRDRIYEQYF.

This chain uses TRBV10-3 with TRBJ2-3; maybe TRBD2 (6 bases). Germline lookup yields CDR1 ENHRY and CDR2 SYGVKD. The CDR3 loop spans 14 amino acids. Trimming took 6 bases from V and 4 from J, leaving 14 bases between them. CDR3 region: CAIRRGGAPDTQYF. CDR3 nucleotide sequence: TGTGCCATCAGGAGGGGCGGGGCTCCAGATACGCAGTATTTT.

This sequence joins TRBV5-1 and TRBJ1-2; D might be TRBD1 (5 bases). CDR3 size: 16 residues. Germline-derived CDR1 and CDR2 are SGHRS and YFSETQ. Trimming pared 2 bases from V and 3 bases from J, leaving 17 bases between. The CDR3 DNA is TGCGCCAGCAGCTTAATTTCGGGCAGGGTGGACTATGGCTACACCTTC. Translated: CASSLISGRVDYGYTF.

The chain couples TRBV2 to TRBJ1-4, with D hard to call. Trimming took 4 bases from V and 6 from J, leaving 6 bases between them. CDR3 size: 12 residues. Looked up from germline, CDR1 is SNHLY and CDR2 is FYNNEI. The DNA for the CDR3 is TGTGCCAGCAGTGCTCAGGATGAAAAACTGTTTTTT. Translation: CASSAQDEKLFF.

This sequence joins TRBV28 and TRBJ2-3; TRBD2 matches 10 bases. Germline lookup yields CDR1 MDHEN and CDR2 SYDVKM. CDR3 length equals 15 residues. J lost 1 base, V lost 5 bases, and 3 bases had no gene match. The CDR3 loop is CASSAGTSGTDTQYF. The DNA for the CDR3 is TGTGCCAGCAGTGCCGGGACTAGCGGCACAGATACGCAGTATTTT.

This clone was picked up a small number of times. The gene calls are TRBV19 and TRBJ2-1; 7 nucleotides align to TRBD2. V lost 4 bases and J lost 8; bases outside the gene matches: 8. The CDR3 is made up of 14 amino acids. Germline V lookup: CDR1 LNHDA, CDR2 SQIVND (reference sequence). The CDR3 region has the DNA TGTGCCAGTAGTACGGGCTGGGGAGGGTATGAGCAGTTCTTC. Protein product: CASSTGWGGYEQFF. The full variable domain, completed using reference TRBV19 and TRBJ2-1, is DGGITQSPKYLFRKEGQNVTLSCEQNLNHDAMYWYRQDPGQGLRLIYYSQIVNDFQKGDIAEGYSVSREKKESFPLTVTSAQKNPTAFYLCASSTGWGGYEQFFGPGTRLTVL.